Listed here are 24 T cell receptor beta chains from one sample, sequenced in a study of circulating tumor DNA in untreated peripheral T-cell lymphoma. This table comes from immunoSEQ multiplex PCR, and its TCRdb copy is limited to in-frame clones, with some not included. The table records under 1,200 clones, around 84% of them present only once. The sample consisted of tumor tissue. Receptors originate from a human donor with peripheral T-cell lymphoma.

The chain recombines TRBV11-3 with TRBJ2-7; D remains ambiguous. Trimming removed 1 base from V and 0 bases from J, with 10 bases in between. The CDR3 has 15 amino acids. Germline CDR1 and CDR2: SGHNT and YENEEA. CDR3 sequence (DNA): TGTGCCAGCAGCTTAGGCAGTCTCAGCTCCTACGAGCAGTACGTC. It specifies CASSLGSLSSYEQYV.

CDR3 coding DNA: TGCGCCTGCCGGCGGGAAGGGAATGAAAAACTGTTTTTT. It translates to CACRREGNEKLFF. The chain has TRBV4-1 and TRBJ1-4; D ambiguous. V was trimmed by 11 bases and J by 5 bases, leaving 15 bases between them. Germline V gene lookup returns CDR1 MGHRA and CDR2 YSYEKL. There are 13 residues in the CDR3.

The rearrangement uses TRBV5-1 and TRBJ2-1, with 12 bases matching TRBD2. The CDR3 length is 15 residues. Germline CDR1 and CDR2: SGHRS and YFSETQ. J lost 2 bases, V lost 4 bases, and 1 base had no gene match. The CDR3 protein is CASSPSGGAYNEQFF. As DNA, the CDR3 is TGCGCCAGCAGCCCTAGCGGGGGGGCCTACAATGAGCAGTTCTTC.

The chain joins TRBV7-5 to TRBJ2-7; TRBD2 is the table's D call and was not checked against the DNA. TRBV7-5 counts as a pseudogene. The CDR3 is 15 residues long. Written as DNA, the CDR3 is TGTGTTAGCAGCTCGAGACTAGCGGATATTTACGAGCAGTACTTC. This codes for CVSSSRLADIYEQYF.

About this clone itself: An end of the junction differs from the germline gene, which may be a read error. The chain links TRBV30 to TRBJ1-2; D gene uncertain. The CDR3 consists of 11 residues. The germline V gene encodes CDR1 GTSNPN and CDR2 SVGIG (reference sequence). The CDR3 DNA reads TGTGCCTGGAACAGATTCGAGAGGGTGAGCTTC. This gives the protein CAWNRFERVSF.

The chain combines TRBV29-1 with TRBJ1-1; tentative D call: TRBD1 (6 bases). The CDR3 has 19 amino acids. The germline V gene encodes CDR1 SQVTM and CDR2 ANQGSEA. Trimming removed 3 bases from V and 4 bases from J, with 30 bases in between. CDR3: CSVDDGGDGGARESTEAFF. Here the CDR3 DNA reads TGCAGCGTTGATGATGGGGGCGACGGGGGCGCCCGGGAGAGCACTGAAGCTTTCTTT.

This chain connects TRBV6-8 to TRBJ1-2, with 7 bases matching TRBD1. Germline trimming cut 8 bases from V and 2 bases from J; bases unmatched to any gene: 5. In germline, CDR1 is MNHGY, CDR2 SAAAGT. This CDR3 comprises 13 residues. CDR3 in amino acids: CASFGDRNYGYTF. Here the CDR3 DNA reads TGTGCCAGCTTCGGGGACAGAAACTATGGCTACACCTTC.

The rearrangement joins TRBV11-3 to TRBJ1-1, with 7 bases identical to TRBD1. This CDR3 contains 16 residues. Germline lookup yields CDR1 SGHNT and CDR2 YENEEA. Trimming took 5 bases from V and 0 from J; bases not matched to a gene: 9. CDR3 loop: CASSAGQSIMNTEAFF. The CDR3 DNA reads TGTGCCAGCAGCGCGGGACAGAGTATCATGAACACTGAAGCTTTCTTT. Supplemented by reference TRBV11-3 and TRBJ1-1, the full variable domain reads EAGVVQSPRYKIIEKKQPVAFWCNPISGHNTLYWYLQNLGQGPELLIRYENEEAVDDSQLPKDRFSAERLKGVDSTLKIQPAELGDSAVYLCASSAGQSIMNTEAFFGQGTRLTVV.

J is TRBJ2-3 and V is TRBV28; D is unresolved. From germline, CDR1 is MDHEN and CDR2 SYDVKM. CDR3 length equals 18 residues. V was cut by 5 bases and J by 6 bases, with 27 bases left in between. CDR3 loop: CASSPPSLWRTERDTQYF. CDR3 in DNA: TGTGCCAGCAGTCCACCCTCTTTATGGAGAACAGAACGGGATACGCAGTATTTT.

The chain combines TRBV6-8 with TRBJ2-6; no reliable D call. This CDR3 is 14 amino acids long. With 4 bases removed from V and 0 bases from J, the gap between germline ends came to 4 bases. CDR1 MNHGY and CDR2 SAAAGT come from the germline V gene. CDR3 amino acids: CASSSDSGANVLTF. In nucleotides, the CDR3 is TGTGCCAGCAGTTCCGACTCTGGGGCCAACGTCCTGACTTTC.

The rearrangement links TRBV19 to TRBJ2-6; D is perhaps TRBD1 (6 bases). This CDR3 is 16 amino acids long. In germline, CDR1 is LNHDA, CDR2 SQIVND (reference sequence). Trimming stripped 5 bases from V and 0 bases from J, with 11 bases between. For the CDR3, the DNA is TGTGCCAGTAGTGACAGGCCAGGCTCTGGGGCCAACGTCCTGACTTTC. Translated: CASSDRPGSGANVLTF.

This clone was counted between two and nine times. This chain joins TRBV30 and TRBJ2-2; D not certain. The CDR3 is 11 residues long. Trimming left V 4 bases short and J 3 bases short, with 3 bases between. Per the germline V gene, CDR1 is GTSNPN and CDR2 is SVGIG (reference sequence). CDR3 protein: CAWTDTGELFF. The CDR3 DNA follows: TGTGCCTGGACAGACACCGGGGAGCTGTTTTTT.

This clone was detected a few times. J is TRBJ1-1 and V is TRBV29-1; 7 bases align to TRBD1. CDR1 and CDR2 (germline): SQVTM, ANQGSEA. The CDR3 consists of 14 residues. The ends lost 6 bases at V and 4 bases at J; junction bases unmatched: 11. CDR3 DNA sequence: TGCAGCGTCAACGACAGGGCAGGGGTCACTGAAGCTTTCTTT. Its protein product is CSVNDRAGVTEAFF.

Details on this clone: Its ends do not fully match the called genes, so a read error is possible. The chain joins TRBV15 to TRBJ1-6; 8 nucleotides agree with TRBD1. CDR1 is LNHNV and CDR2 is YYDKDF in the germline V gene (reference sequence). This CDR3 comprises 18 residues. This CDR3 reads CASSIDRGGGSYNSPLHF. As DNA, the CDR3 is TGTGCCAGCAGCATCGACAGGGGTGGGGGCTCCTATAATTCACCCCTCCACTTT.

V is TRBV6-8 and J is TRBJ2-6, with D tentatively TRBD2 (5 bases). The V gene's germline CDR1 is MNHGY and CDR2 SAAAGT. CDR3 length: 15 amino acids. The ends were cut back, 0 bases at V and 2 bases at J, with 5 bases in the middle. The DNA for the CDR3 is TGTGCCAGCAGTTACTCACTAGCTGGGGCCAACGTCCTGACTTTC. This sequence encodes CASSYSLAGANVLTF.

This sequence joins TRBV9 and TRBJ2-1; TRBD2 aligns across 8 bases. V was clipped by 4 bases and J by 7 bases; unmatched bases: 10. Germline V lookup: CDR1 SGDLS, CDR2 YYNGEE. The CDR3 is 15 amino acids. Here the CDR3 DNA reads TGTGCCAGCAGCAACAAAGGATTAGCGGGAAATGAGCAGTTCTTC. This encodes CASSNKGLAGNEQFF.

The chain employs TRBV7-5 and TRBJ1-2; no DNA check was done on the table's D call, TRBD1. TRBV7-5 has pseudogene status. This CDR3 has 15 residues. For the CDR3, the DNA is TGTGCCAGCAGCTTGGTCCAGGGAACTAACTATGGCTACACCTTC. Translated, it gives CASSLVQGTNYGYTF.

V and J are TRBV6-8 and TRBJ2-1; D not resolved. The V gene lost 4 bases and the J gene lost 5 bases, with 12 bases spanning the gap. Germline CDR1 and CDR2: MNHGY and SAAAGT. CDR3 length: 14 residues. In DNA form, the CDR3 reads TGTGCCAGCAGTTTCTCCGAAGGAAACAATGAGCAGTTCTTC. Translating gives CASSFSEGNNEQFF.

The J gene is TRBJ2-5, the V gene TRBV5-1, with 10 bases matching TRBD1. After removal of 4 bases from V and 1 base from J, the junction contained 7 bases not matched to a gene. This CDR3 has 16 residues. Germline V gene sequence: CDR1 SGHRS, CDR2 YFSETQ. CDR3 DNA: TGCGCCAGCAGCGTCCAGGGACAGGGGTCCCAAGAGACCCAGTACTTC. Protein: CASSVQGQGSQETQYF.

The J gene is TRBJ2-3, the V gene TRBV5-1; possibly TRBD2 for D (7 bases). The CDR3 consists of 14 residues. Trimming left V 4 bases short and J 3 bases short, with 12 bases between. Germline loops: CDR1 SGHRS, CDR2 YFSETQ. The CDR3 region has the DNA TGCGCCAGCAGCAGGGGGAGGGAGACAGATACGCAGTATTTT. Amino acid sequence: CASSRGRETDTQYF.

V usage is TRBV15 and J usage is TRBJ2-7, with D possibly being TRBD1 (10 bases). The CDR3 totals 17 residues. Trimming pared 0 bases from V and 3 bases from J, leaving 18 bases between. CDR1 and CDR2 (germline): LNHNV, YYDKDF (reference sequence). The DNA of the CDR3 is TGTGCCACCAGCAGAGATGGCGGGGGGGACAGGGGCTACGAGCAGTACTTC. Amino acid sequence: CATSRDGGGDRGYEQYF.

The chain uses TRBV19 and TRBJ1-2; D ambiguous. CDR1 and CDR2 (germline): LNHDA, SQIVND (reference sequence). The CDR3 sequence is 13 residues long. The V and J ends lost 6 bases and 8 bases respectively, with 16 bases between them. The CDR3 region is CASRLISAWGYTF. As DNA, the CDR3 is TGTGCCAGTAGACTCATCTCGGCGTGGGGCTACACCTTC.

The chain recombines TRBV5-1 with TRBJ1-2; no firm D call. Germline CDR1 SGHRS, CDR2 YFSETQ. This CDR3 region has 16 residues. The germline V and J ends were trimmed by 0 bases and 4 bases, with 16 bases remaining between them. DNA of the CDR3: TGCGCCAGCAGCTTGGGGGTCGGTGTACTGACCTATGGCTACACCTTC. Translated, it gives CASSLGVGVLTYGYTF.

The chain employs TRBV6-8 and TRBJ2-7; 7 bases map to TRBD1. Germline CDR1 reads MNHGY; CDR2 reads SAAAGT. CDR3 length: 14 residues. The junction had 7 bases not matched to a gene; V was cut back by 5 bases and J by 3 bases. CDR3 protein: CASSLNRGIYEQYF. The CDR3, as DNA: TGTGCCAGCAGTCTCAACAGGGGAATCTACGAGCAGTACTTC.